These T cell receptor beta chains were read from a single sample in a study of human T cells and chemical hapten exposure. TCRdb re-analysed the reads in MiXCR, keeping a single row per CDR3 protein. The sample consists of around 120,000 distinct CDR3 sequences, around 9% of them appearing once. The source material was whole blood. Receptors originate from a human donor in good health. Some clones in this sample may be carry-over from other donors' samples. Both conserved end residues are part of each CDR3. The order of the fields is V gene, D gene, clone size, J gene, CDR3 DNA, CDR3 protein. The D gene is left open where the match is weak. Not every row has a clone size; where given, it reads once, few, many or a size class.

v_call: TRBV27; d_call: .; clone_size: many; j_call: TRBJ1-4; cdr3_nt: TGTGCCAGCAGTCCTTATCCGGGACATGGGGATGAAAAACTGTTTTTT; cdr3_aa: CASSPYPGHGDEKLFF
v_call: TRBV5-1; d_call: .; clone_size: few; j_call: TRBJ2-1; cdr3_nt: TGCGCCAGCAGGCAGCAGGTCCCCGAACCTAACAATGAGCAGTTCTTC; cdr3_aa: CASRQQVPEPNNEQFF
v_call: TRBV7-9; d_call: TRBD1; clone_size: many; j_call: TRBJ1-2; cdr3_nt: TGTGCCAGCAGCTTGTTGGGACAGGGTCCCTATGGCTACACCTTC; cdr3_aa: CASSLLGQGPYGYTF
v_call: TRBV20-1; d_call: .; clone_size: few; j_call: TRBJ1-4; cdr3_nt: TGCAGTGCTAGACGGGCCCTTAATGAAAAACTGTTTTTT; cdr3_aa: CSARRALNEKLFF
v_call: TRBV27; d_call: .; clone_size: .; j_call: TRBJ1-2; cdr3_nt: TGTGCCAGCTCGACAACACCTAGGCCCAACTATGGCTACACCTTC; cdr3_aa: CASSTTPRPNYGYTF
v_call: TRBV11-1; d_call: .; clone_size: many; j_call: TRBJ1-2; cdr3_nt: TGTGCCAGCAGCCCGCGTGACAGTGCCTATGGCTACACCTTC; cdr3_aa: CASSPRDSAYGYTF
v_call: TRBV5-1; d_call: TRBD1; clone_size: few; j_call: TRBJ2-3; cdr3_nt: TGCGCCAGCAGCTCCGGGACAGCAGCAGATACGCAGTATTTT; cdr3_aa: CASSSGTAADTQYF
v_call: TRBV27; d_call: TRBD1; clone_size: .; j_call: TRBJ1-1; cdr3_nt: TGTGCCAGCAGTACGCTCACACAAATCAGGGGGCTGTTTACTGAAGCTTTCTTT; cdr3_aa: CASSTLTQIRGLFTEAFF
v_call: TRBV19; d_call: .; clone_size: .; j_call: TRBJ2-3; cdr3_nt: TGTGCCAGTAGTATGGGCAGGGTGGACGGCACAGATACGCAGTATTTT; cdr3_aa: CASSMGRVDGTDTQYF
v_call: TRBV19; d_call: TRBD1; clone_size: few; j_call: TRBJ1-2; cdr3_nt: TGTGCCAGTAGGCAACCGGGACAGGTTACCTATGGCTACACCTTC; cdr3_aa: CASRQPGQVTYGYTF
v_call: TRBV5-1; d_call: TRBD1; clone_size: few; j_call: TRBJ2-7; cdr3_nt: TGCGCCAGCAGCAAGGGACAGGCGGACGAGCAGTACTTC; cdr3_aa: CASSKGQADEQYF
v_call: TRBV7-2; d_call: .; clone_size: many; j_call: TRBJ2-7; cdr3_nt: TGTGCCAGCAGCTTAGGGTCAGCCGCGGCGAACGAGCAGTACTTC; cdr3_aa: CASSLGSAAANEQYF
v_call: TRBV20-1; d_call: .; clone_size: .; j_call: TRBJ1-2; cdr3_nt: TGCAGTGCTAGAGATAAGGAAAAGGGGGTACCCTATGGCTACACCTTC; cdr3_aa: CSARDKEKGVPYGYTF
v_call: TRBV12-3/TRBV12-4; d_call: .; clone_size: .; j_call: TRBJ2-3; cdr3_nt: TGTGCCAGCAGTTTGTATAATTCGGGGGAGGTTACGCAGTATTTT; cdr3_aa: CASSLYNSGEVTQYF
v_call: TRBV24-1; d_call: TRBD2; clone_size: many; j_call: TRBJ2-1; cdr3_nt: TGTGCCACCAGTGCCGGGACTAGCGGGAACTATGAGCAGTTCTTC; cdr3_aa: CATSAGTSGNYEQFF
v_call: TRBV24-1; d_call: .; clone_size: few; j_call: TRBJ1-2; cdr3_nt: TGTGCCACCAGCGACAGTTACTCTGGCTACACCTTC; cdr3_aa: CATSDSYSGYTF
v_call: TRBV12-3/TRBV12-4; d_call: TRBD1; clone_size: few; j_call: TRBJ2-7; cdr3_nt: TGTGCCAGCAGTTCCCCCGGGACAGGGCTCTACGAGCAGTACTTC; cdr3_aa: CASSSPGTGLYEQYF
v_call: TRBV5-4; d_call: .; clone_size: many; j_call: TRBJ1-4; cdr3_nt: TGTGCCAGCAGCTCCGGGACGGTCGATGAAAAACTGTTTTTT; cdr3_aa: CASSSGTVDEKLFF
v_call: TRBV5-4; d_call: .; clone_size: many; j_call: TRBJ2-1; cdr3_nt: TGTGCCAGCAGCCAAGGGGGGGACTACAATGAGCAGTTCTTC; cdr3_aa: CASSQGGDYNEQFF
v_call: TRBV4-3; d_call: .; clone_size: .; j_call: TRBJ2-5; cdr3_nt: TGCGCCAGCAGCCAAGACCCGCCCGGACTGCTTGGGACCAAGTACTTC; cdr3_aa: CASSQDPPGLLGTKYF
v_call: TRBV18; d_call: .; clone_size: .; j_call: TRBJ2-2; cdr3_nt: TGTGCCAGCTCACCATTTACTGGGGGAAACACCGGGGAGCTGTTTTTT; cdr3_aa: CASSPFTGGNTGELFF
v_call: TRBV7-9; d_call: .; clone_size: many; j_call: TRBJ1-1; cdr3_nt: TGTGCCAGCAGCAAAGTCACGGACGGGAACACTGAAGCTTTCTTT; cdr3_aa: CASSKVTDGNTEAFF
v_call: TRBV20-1; d_call: TRBD2; clone_size: many; j_call: TRBJ2-3; cdr3_nt: TGCAGTGCTACCGGGACTAGCGGGAGAACAGATACGCAGTATTTT; cdr3_aa: CSATGTSGRTDTQYF
v_call: TRBV11-2; d_call: TRBD2; clone_size: few; j_call: TRBJ2-3; cdr3_nt: TGTGCCAGCAGCTTAGCCGGCCGGGGGGGCCAAGATACGCAGTATTTT; cdr3_aa: CASSLAGRGGQDTQYF
v_call: TRBV30; d_call: .; clone_size: many; j_call: TRBJ1-4; cdr3_nt: TGTGCCTGGGGGGTAACTAATGAAAAACTGTTTTTT; cdr3_aa: CAWGVTNEKLFF
v_call: TRBV5-1; d_call: TRBD2; clone_size: .; j_call: TRBJ2-2; cdr3_nt: TGCGCCAGCAGCTTACTACCGGGACTAGAAGGCACCGGGGAGCTGTTTTTT; cdr3_aa: CASSLLPGLEGTGELFF
v_call: TRBV3-1; d_call: .; clone_size: few; j_call: TRBJ1-2; cdr3_nt: TGTGCCAGCAGCCAAGAGTACCATTCCTACACCTTC; cdr3_aa: CASSQEYHSYTF
v_call: TRBV7-9; d_call: .; clone_size: .; j_call: TRBJ1-3; cdr3_nt: TGTGCCAGCTCAATCTGGGGCCTCTCTGGAAACACCATATATTTT; cdr3_aa: CASSIWGLSGNTIYF
v_call: TRBV6-6; d_call: .; clone_size: few; j_call: TRBJ2-3; cdr3_nt: TGTGCCAGCAGTTACTCGAGTTCGAGGCGCACAGATACGCAGTATTTT; cdr3_aa: CASSYSSSRRTDTQYF